This passage covers 27 T cell receptor beta chains from one sample sequenced in a study of blood T cell repertoires in COVID-19. Profiled with immunoSEQ multiplex PCR; TCRdb holds only in-frame clones, not every one. Of approximately 250,000 clones in the sample, approximately 88% were seen once. The sample taken for sequencing was PBMCs or T cells enriched from blood (not recorded which). All receptors come from a middle-aged woman with acute COVID-19.

There are many counts of this clone. The CDR3 loop is CAISENRGERYEQYF. The CDR3 DNA follows: TGTGCCATCAGTGAAAACAGGGGCGAGCGCTACGAGCAGTACTTC. This chain joins TRBV10-3 and TRBJ2-7, with 7 positions matching TRBD1. V trimming: 3 bases; J trimming: 3 bases; junction bases outside the gene matches: 8. This CDR3 contains 15 residues. Germline CDR1 and CDR2: ENHRY and SYGVKD.

This rearrangement joins TRBV25-1 to TRBJ1-1, with D perhaps matching TRBD1 (5 bases). Germline values: CDR1 MGHDK, CDR2 SYGVNS. The CDR3 has 13 residues. Deletions cut 7 bases from V and 4 bases from J, with 13 bases between. CDR3 DNA sequence: TGTGCCAGCATTGGAGGGGAAGGCACTGAAGCTTTCTTT. It codes for CASIGGEGTEAFF.

J is TRBJ2-1 and V is TRBV4-2, with 12 bases fitting TRBD2. V trimming: 0 bases; J trimming: 5 bases; junction bases outside the gene matches: 5. Germline loops: CDR1 LGHNA, CDR2 YNFKEQ. The CDR3 has 17 amino acids. CDR3 in amino acids: CASSQEPSGRGNNEQFF. CDR3 coding DNA: TGTGCCAGCAGCCAAGAACCTAGCGGGAGGGGTAACAATGAGCAGTTCTTC.

The gene calls are TRBV2 and TRBJ1-3, with D unresolved. From germline, CDR1 is SNHLY and CDR2 FYNNEI. The CDR3 extends over 16 amino acids. V lost 5 bases and J 0 bases, leaving 14 bases between the germline ends. For the CDR3, the DNA is TGTGCCAGCAGTAAGGACTTAGTTTCCTCTGGAAACACCATATATTTT. Its translation is CASSKDLVSSGNTIYF. The variable domain in full, completed from reference TRBV2 and TRBJ1-3, reads EPEVTQTPSHQVTQMGQEVILRCVPISNHLYFYWYRQILGQKVEFLVSFYNNEISEKSEIFDDQFSVERPDGSNFTLKIRSTKLEDSAMYFCASSKDLVSSGNTIYFGEGSWLTVV.

This clone was seen at least ten times. V gene TRBV3-1 (or the pseudogene TRBV3-2) combines with J gene TRBJ2-7, with D maybe TRBD2 (5 bases). The length of the CDR3 is 15 residues. Trimming took 1 base from V and 4 from J, leaving 14 bases between them. Germline CDR1 reads LGHDT; CDR2 reads YNNKEL (reference sequence). This CDR3 is CASSQGAGSSYEQYV. In DNA form, the CDR3 reads TGTGCCAGCAGCCAAGGCGCGGGTAGCTCTTACGAGCAGTACGTC.

The sample holds one count of this clone. V gene TRBV18 combines with J gene TRBJ1-1, with D perhaps matching TRBD1 (5 bases). This CDR3 is built from 14 residues. Germline lookup yields CDR1 KGHSH and CDR2 LQKENI. Trimming removed 3 bases from V and 2 bases from J, with 10 bases in between. The CDR3 sequence is CASSPGGGNTEAFF. CDR3 nucleotides: TGTGCCAGCTCACCCGGGGGGGGAAACACTGAAGCTTTCTTT.

The CDR3 here is CASSDRDTIYF. As DNA, the CDR3 is TGCGCCAGCAGCGACAGGGACACCATATATTTT. The chain joins TRBV5-1 to TRBJ1-3; 7 bases fit TRBD1. In germline, CDR1 is SGHRS, CDR2 YFSETQ. The CDR3 length is 11 residues. V trimming: 4 bases; J trimming: 8 bases; junction bases outside the gene matches: 0.

V and J are TRBV15 and TRBJ2-5; 7 bases are a match to TRBD2. This CDR3 region has 13 residues. The J segment lost 4 bases and the V segment lost 4 bases, leaving 3 bases of the junction unmatched. From germline, CDR1 is LNHNV and CDR2 YYDKDF (reference sequence). The CDR3 loop is CATSKGLPETQYF. The CDR3 DNA reads as TGTGCCACCAGCAAGGGACTACCAGAGACCCAGTACTTC. Looking up the rest from reference TRBV15 and TRBJ2-5 gives the full variable domain: DAMVIQNPRYQVTQFGKPVTLSCSQTLNHNVMYWYQQKSSQAPKLLFHYYDKDFNNEADTPDNFQSRRPNTSFCFLDIRSPGLGDTAMYLCATSKGLPETQYFGPGTRLLVL.

This sequence joins TRBV24-1 and TRBJ2-4; D perhaps matches TRBD2 (5 bases). The CDR3 loop spans 11 amino acids. Deletions cut 0 bases from V and 16 bases from J, with 9 bases between. Looked up from germline, CDR1 is KGHDR and CDR2 is SFDVKD. In nucleotides, the CDR3 is TGTGCCACCAGTGATTTGCGGGAAAAATACTTC. Translation gives CATSDLREKYF.

V is TRBV3-1 (or the pseudogene TRBV3-2) and J is TRBJ1-1, with D tentatively TRBD1 (5 bases). V was shortened by 4 bases and J by 11 bases, with 14 bases between the two germline ends. The CDR3 is 12 residues long. Germline lookup yields CDR1 LGHDT and CDR2 YNNKEL (reference sequence). CDR3 residues: CASSRGRDGAFF. For the CDR3, the DNA is TGTGCCAGCAGCCGGGGGAGGGACGGCGCTTTCTTT.

The chain links TRBV5-1 to TRBJ1-3, with unresolved D. CDR1 SGHRS and CDR2 YFSETQ come from the germline V gene. The CDR3 sequence is 14 residues long. The ends were cut back, 4 bases at V and 7 bases at J, with 15 bases in the middle. The chain's CDR3 is CASSQDGEGNTIYF. The CDR3 bases are TGCGCCAGCAGCCAGGACGGGGAAGGGAACACCATATATTTT.

The chain recombines TRBV7-8 with TRBJ1-2; 7 nucleotides match TRBD1. Germline V gives CDR1 SGHVS, CDR2 FQNEAQ. This CDR3 has 14 amino acids. Losses at the gene ends were 3 bases for V and 4 bases for J; bases not matched to a gene: 5. CDR3 in DNA: TGTGCCAGCAGCTTCGACAGGGCTAGCTATGGCTACACCTTC. Residues: CASSFDRASYGYTF.

V is TRBV6-5 and J is TRBJ2-3; 10 nucleotides agree with TRBD2. In germline, CDR1 is MNHEY, CDR2 SVGAGI. The ends lost 0 bases at V and 7 bases at J; junction bases unmatched: 7. This CDR3 region has 16 residues. For the CDR3, the DNA is TGTGCCAGCAGTTACTCGGCTAGCGGGAGTGTTTATACGCAGTATTTT. The encoded protein is CASSYSASGSVYTQYF.

This rearrangement joins TRBV7-8 to TRBJ1-1; no clear D gene. CDR3 size: 13 residues. Germline V gene data show CDR1 as SGHVS and CDR2 as FQNEAQ. V lost 5 bases and J lost 4, with 11 bases in between. The CDR3 sequence is CASSERRFTEAFF. The CDR3 nucleotides are TGTGCCAGCAGCGAACGCCGGTTCACTGAAGCTTTCTTT.

About this clone itself: Compared with germline, one end of the junction differs, possibly owing to a read error. The V and J genes are TRBV28 and TRBJ1-2; 7 positions match TRBD1. The CDR3 is 10 residues long. Germline V gives CDR1 MDHEN, CDR2 SYDVKM. The DNA for the CDR3 is TGCGCAACGAGGGGACAGCGATACACCTTC. Translated, it gives CATRGQRYTF.

The chain employs TRBV4-3 and TRBJ1-2; 10 bases fit TRBD1. Germline loops: CDR1 LGHNA, CDR2 YSLEER. Germline trimming cut 1 base from V and 5 bases from J; bases unmatched to any gene: 7. This CDR3 has 16 amino acids. This CDR3 is CASSQGAGTGDYGYTF. DNA of the CDR3: TGCGCCAGCAGCCAAGGGGCCGGGACAGGGGATTATGGCTACACCTTC.

This clone was found a few times. V and J are TRBV5-5 and TRBJ2-1; weak D call: TRBD2 (5 bases). The CDR3 covers 17 residues. V was pared by 4 bases and J by 0 bases, with 17 bases between. CDR1 is SGHKS and CDR2 is YYEKEE in the germline V gene (reference sequence). The CDR3 coding sequence is TGTGCCAGCAGCCCACGCAGCGTTGGGAGCTCCTACAATGAGCAGTTCTTC. Translated: CASSPRSVGSSYNEQFF.

The chain has TRBV2 and TRBJ2-5; a weak D match, TRBD1 (6 bases). Per the germline V gene, CDR1 is SNHLY and CDR2 is FYNNEI. The V gene lost 8 bases and the J gene lost 0 bases, with 7 bases spanning the gap. This CDR3 has 12 amino acids. The CDR3 nucleotides are TGTGCCAGCCGGACAGACCAAGAGACCCAGTACTTC. Translation: CASRTDQETQYF.

V and J are TRBV24-1 and TRBJ2-3; TRBD2 agrees at 7 bases. The germline V gene has CDR1 KGHDR and CDR2 SFDVKD. The V gene end was trimmed by 0 bases and the J gene end by 7 bases; junction bases not matched to a gene: 9. The CDR3 has 16 amino acids. The DNA for the CDR3 is TGTGCCACCAGTGATTTGGGGCGGGAGCCCCAAAATACGCAGTATTTT. Its translation: CATSDLGREPQNTQYF.

V usage is TRBV10-2 and J usage is TRBJ1-1, with no clear D. The CDR3 loop spans 14 amino acids. Germline V gives CDR1 WSHSY, CDR2 SAAADI. V gave up 0 bases and J gave up 1 base, with 6 bases separating them. The DNA for the CDR3 is TGCGCCAGCAGTGAGTCACATCGGAACACTGAAGCTTTCTTT. Protein sequence: CASSESHRNTEAFF.

This clone came up many times. This chain uses TRBV14 with TRBJ2-3; no reliable D call. Germline V gene lookup returns CDR1 SGHDN and CDR2 FVKESK. V lost 3 bases and J 6 bases, leaving 10 bases between the germline ends. CDR3 length equals 13 residues. For the CDR3, the DNA is TGTGCCAGCAGCCAGGTAGCCCCGGATACGCAGTATTTT. This encodes CASSQVAPDTQYF.

The chain joins TRBV7-2 to TRBJ1-2; 7 bases fit TRBD1. The germline V gene has CDR1 SGHTA and CDR2 FQGNSA. The CDR3 is 16 residues long. V was clipped by 5 bases and J by 6 bases; unmatched bases: 15. CDR3 nucleotides: TGTGCCAGCAGCCCTACTCCGACAGGGATTAAGAATGGCTACACCTTC. Translating gives CASSPTPTGIKNGYTF. Together with reference TRBV7-2 and TRBJ1-2, the CDR3 gives the full variable domain: GAGVSQSPSNKVTEKGKDVELRCDPISGHTALYWYRQSLGQGLEFLIYFQGNSAPDKSGLPSDRFSAERTGGSVSTLTIQRTQQEDSAVYLCASSPTPTGIKNGYTFGSGTRLTVV.

This clone was detected a few times. The chain couples TRBV19 to TRBJ1-5; perhaps TRBD1 as D (5 bases). CDR1 and CDR2 (germline): LNHDA, SQIVND (reference sequence). V lost 7 bases, J lost 6 bases, and 22 bases lay in between. The CDR3 runs to 16 residues. The CDR3 DNA is TGTGCCAGTACGCCCTTGACAGTCAATACTCGTCAGCCCCAGCATTTT. This gives the protein CASTPLTVNTRQPQHF. Combining the CDR3 with reference TRBV19 and TRBJ1-5 gives the whole variable domain DGGITQSPKYLFRKEGQNVTLSCEQNLNHDAMYWYRQDPGQGLRLIYYSQIVNDFQKGDIAEGYSVSREKKESFPLTVTSAQKNPTAFYLCASTPLTVNTRQPQHFGDGTRLSIL.

This rearrangement joins TRBV18 to TRBJ1-4; no clear D. Germline V gene lookup returns CDR1 KGHSH and CDR2 LQKENI. This CDR3 has 15 residues. Deletions cut 2 bases from V and 8 bases from J, with 15 bases between. CDR3 loop: CASSPMVGEREKLFF. CDR3 coding DNA: TGTGCCAGCTCACCAATGGTCGGAGAGCGGGAAAAACTGTTTTTT.

The chain's CDR3 is CATFTGTANYNEQFF. CDR3 nucleotides: TGCGCCACCTTTACTGGAACAGCCAATTACAATGAGCAGTTCTTC. The gene calls are TRBV10-2 and TRBJ2-1; D gene uncertain. This CDR3 region has 15 residues. Germline V gene lookup returns CDR1 WSHSY and CDR2 SAAADI. V was cut by 10 bases and J by 4 bases, with 20 bases left in between.

The chain is built from TRBV21-1 and TRBJ2-7; the D segment call TRBD2 is taken from the table without a DNA check. TRBV21-1 is listed as a pseudogene. The CDR3 has 18 amino acids. CDR3 nucleotides: TGTGCCAGCAACCCGGGACTAGCGGGACCCGTATCCTGCTGCGAGCAGTACGTC. This translates into CASNPGLAGPVSCCEQYV.

The J gene is TRBJ1-5, the V gene TRBV28, with 9 nucleotides matching TRBD1. V gave up 6 bases and J gave up 2 bases; unmatched junction bases: 14. Germline CDR1 and CDR2: MDHEN and SYDVKM. The CDR3 sequence is 18 residues long. CDR3 loop: CASSRFRDRVEGNQPQHF. The CDR3 DNA reads TGTGCCAGCAGCCGATTTAGGGACAGGGTGGAGGGCAATCAGCCCCAGCATTTT.